The clone carrying this T cell receptor (beta chain) turned up a few times. The antigen is undetermined. The data were taken from a study of T cell responses to AZD1222 COVID-19 vaccine. The method was immunoSEQ multiplex PCR; TCRdb's version includes in-frame clones alone and lacks a portion of them. The table has 150,000 to 160,000 clones, around 87% seen once. Study-level findings and limits: Donors were mostly white British, more females; clonal diversity possibly underestimated.

Germline assignment: CDR1 SGHRS and CDR2 YFSETQ. The CDR3 consists of 18 residues. V dropped 0 bases and J dropped 5 bases, with 23 bases sitting between them. This TCR was recovered from an adult who received the AZD1222 COVID-19 vaccine. Sample: peripheral blood, taken 28 days after the second AZD1222 dose. The rearrangement joins TRBV5-1 to TRBJ2-5; D might be TRBD2 (6 bases). CDR3 sequence: CASSLAVGGGGAGETQYF. CDR3 nucleotide sequence: TGCGCCAGCAGCTTGGCCGTCGGAGGTGGCGGGGCAGGGGAGACCCAGTACTTC.